This T cell receptor beta chain was sequenced for a study of control samples from healthy donors and cancer patients. This CDR3 is built from 14 residues. CDR1 and CDR2 from the germline V gene are MNHEY and SVGAGI. With 8 bases removed from V and 5 bases from J, the gap between germline ends came to 16 bases. Method: immunoSEQ multiplex PCR; TCRdb's copy keeps in-frame clones and lacks some. The sample shows 150,000 to 180,000 clones, roughly 93% of them seen only once. Sequencing was carried out using blood. The sequence came from a man aged 45-65 years in good health. This chain uses TRBV6-5 with TRBJ1-5, with a tentative D call TRBD1 (6 bases). The CDR3 nucleotides are TGTGCCAGCGGGTCGAGAGGGGGTGATCAGCCCCAGCATTTT. This codes for CASGSRGGDQPQHF.